This passage covers 25 T cell receptor beta chains from one sample sequenced in a study of cytomegalovirus exposure and HLA in healthy donors. The PCR contained 60 Vbeta and 13 Jbeta primers. Assay: immunoSEQ multiplex PCR; the TCRdb copy retains only in-frame clones and omits some. The sample records 120,000 or so clones, roughly 84% being singletons. The sample consisted of PBMCs. Receptors were obtained from a man younger than 40 in good health and CMV-seropositive.

The table lists this clone with a count of one. This sequence joins TRBV4-2 and TRBJ2-5; TRBD1 agrees at 11 bases. Germline CDR1 and CDR2: LGHNA and YNFKEQ. With 1 base clipped from V and 7 bases from J, the junction kept 2 bases outside the gene matches. The CDR3 has 14 amino acids. The DNA for the CDR3 is TGTGCCAGCAGCCAAGGGGGGACAGGGGGGACCCAGTACTTC. Residues: CASSQGGTGGTQYF.

The J gene is TRBJ2-1, the V gene TRBV19; 7 nucleotides align to TRBD2. After removal of 3 bases from V and 2 bases from J, the junction contained 7 bases not matched to a gene. The CDR3 totals 16 residues. Germline CDR1 LNHDA, CDR2 SQIVND (reference sequence). The CDR3 region is CASSIVRGVTYNEQFF. The CDR3 nucleotides read TGTGCCAGTAGTATTGTTCGGGGGGTGACCTACAATGAGCAGTTCTTC. Filled out from reference TRBV19 and TRBJ2-1, the complete variable domain reads DGGITQSPKYLFRKEGQNVTLSCEQNLNHDAMYWYRQDPGQGLRLIYYSQIVNDFQKGDIAEGYSVSREKKESFPLTVTSAQKNPTAFYLCASSIVRGVTYNEQFFGPGTRLTVL.

This chain links TRBV14 with TRBJ1-2, with 10 bases lining up with TRBD1. Germline values: CDR1 SGHDN, CDR2 FVKESK. J was trimmed by 8 bases and V by 0 bases; bases with no gene match: 15. The CDR3 contains 18 residues. Written as DNA, the CDR3 is TGTGCCAGCAGCCAAGATCGGGGGACAGGGGCGCTCGGTCGGGGCTACACCTTC. Translating it yields CASSQDRGTGALGRGYTF. The complete variable domain, with remaining parts taken from reference TRBV14 and TRBJ1-2, reads EAGVTQFPSHSVIEKGQTVTLRCDPISGHDNLYWYRRVMGKEIKFLLHFVKESKQDESGMPNNRFLAERTGGTYSTLKVQPAELEDSGVYFCASSQDRGTGALGRGYTFGSGTRLTVV.

This clone was observed a handful of times. This chain links TRBV6-6 with TRBJ2-7; TRBD2 matches at 10 bases. The CDR3 totals 15 residues. The ends lost 2 bases at V and 1 base at J; junction bases unmatched: 2. Germline V CDR1 and CDR2: MNHNY, SVGAGI (reference sequence). The CDR3 reads CASSYLAGVSYEQYF. CDR3 bases: TGTGCCAGCAGTTACCTAGCGGGGGTGTCCTACGAGCAGTACTTC.

The chain employs TRBV7-9 and TRBJ1-6, with D unresolved. Trimming pared 3 bases from V and 7 bases from J, leaving 7 bases between. Germline CDR1 reads SEHNR; CDR2 reads FQNEAQ (reference sequence). The CDR3 length is 13 residues. This CDR3 is CASSLRENSPLHF. DNA for the CDR3: TGTGCCAGCAGCTTGCGGGAAAATTCACCCCTCCACTTT. Full variable domain (outside the CDR3, taken from reference TRBV7-9 and TRBJ1-6): DTGVSQNPRHKITKRGQNVTFRCDPISEHNRLYWYRQTLGQGPEFLTYFQNEAQLEKSRLLSDRFSAERPKGSFSTLEIQRTEQGDSAMYLCASSLRENSPLHFGNGTRLTVT.

The V gene is TRBV4-1, the J gene TRBJ2-2; D gene unclear. The V gene's germline CDR1 is MGHRA and CDR2 YSYEKL. V dropped 2 bases and J dropped 0 bases, with 7 bases sitting between them. CDR3 size: 15 residues. CDR3 sequence: CASSQYLANTGELFF. CDR3 DNA: TGCGCCAGCAGCCAATACCTAGCGAACACCGGGGAGCTGTTTTTT.

Only one count was recorded for this clone. V gene TRBV5-6 combines with J gene TRBJ2-7; D is possibly TRBD2 (6 bases). Trimming cost V 0 bases and J 3 bases, with 13 bases left between them. Germline CDR1 SGHDT, CDR2 YYEEEE. This CDR3 spans 15 amino acids. In DNA form, the CDR3 reads TGTGCCAGCAGCTTGGCGGGACTCGGAGTCTACGAGCAGTACTTC. This encodes CASSLAGLGVYEQYF.

The chain combines TRBV19 with TRBJ1-5; a weak D match, TRBD1 (6 bases). This CDR3 comprises 15 residues. Deletions cut 4 bases from V and 6 bases from J, with 16 bases between. Germline CDR1 reads LNHDA; CDR2 reads SQIVND (reference sequence). CDR3 in amino acids: CASSRGQERGQPQHF. The CDR3 nucleotides read TGTGCCAGTAGTAGGGGGCAGGAAAGGGGTCAGCCCCAGCATTTT.

This chain joins TRBV10-1 and TRBJ1-6; no reliable D call. V was shortened by 3 bases and J by 0 bases, with 15 bases between the two germline ends. Per the germline V gene, CDR1 is WNHNN and CDR2 is SYGVQD (reference sequence). This CDR3 is built from 18 residues. CDR3 amino acids: CASSESLLVSSYNSPLHF. The CDR3 bases are TGCGCCAGCAGTGAATCTTTATTGGTCAGCTCCTATAATTCACCCCTCCACTTT.

This clone was seen only a few times. V is TRBV7-8 and J is TRBJ1-1; weak D call: TRBD1 (6 bases). Germline CDR1 reads SGHVS; CDR2 reads FQNEAQ. V dropped 5 bases and J dropped 7 bases, with 17 bases sitting between them. The CDR3 extends over 14 amino acids. The CDR3: CASSRGQWKFEAFF. CDR3 coding DNA: TGTGCCAGCAGCCGCGGACAGTGGAAATTTGAAGCTTTCTTT.

The chain has TRBV7-2 and TRBJ2-3, with D tentatively TRBD1 (6 bases). The V end lost 0 bases, the J end lost 1 base, and 14 bases lay between the germline ends. This CDR3 is built from 17 residues. Per germline, CDR1 SGHTA and CDR2 FQGNSA. CDR3 coding DNA: TGTGCCAGCAGCTTAGCCGCTCGGGACATTGGCACAGATACGCAGTATTTT. Residues: CASSLAARDIGTDTQYF.

V gene TRBV2 combines with J gene TRBJ2-7; 7 positions match TRBD2. The CDR3 runs 15 residues. In germline, CDR1 is SNHLY, CDR2 FYNNEI. V lost 7 bases and J lost 2; bases outside the gene matches: 11. CDR3 in amino acids: CASTHGGTGTYEQYF. CDR3 bases: TGTGCCAGCACCCACGGGGGGACGGGTACCTACGAGCAGTACTTC.

This clone was detected a few times. This sequence joins TRBV5-1 and TRBJ2-3; D perhaps matches TRBD1 (6 bases). Per germline, CDR1 SGHRS and CDR2 YFSETQ. This CDR3 is 16 amino acids long. V lost 6 bases and J 1 base, leaving 18 bases between the germline ends. CDR3 in DNA: TGCGCCAGCACCTCTGGGGGCGGGTGGGGCACAGATACGCAGTATTTT. This codes for CASTSGGGWGTDTQYF.

A note on this clone: This sample also contains other DNA sequences that code for the same CDR3. The chain joins TRBV5-1 to TRBJ2-1; no definite D call. Trimming cost V 0 bases and J 4 bases, with 5 bases left between them. The CDR3 runs 13 residues. Germline lookup yields CDR1 SGHRS and CDR2 YFSETQ. The CDR3 here is CASSLAQYNEQFF. The CDR3 DNA is TGCGCCAGCAGCTTGGCGCAGTACAATGAGCAGTTCTTC. Complete variable domain (other parts from reference TRBV5-1 and TRBJ2-1): KAGVTQTPRYLIKTRGQQVTLSCSPISGHRSVSWYQQTPGQGLQFLFEYFSETQRNKGNFPGRFSGRQFSNSRSEMNVSTLELGDSALYLCASSLAQYNEQFFGPGTRLTVL.

The rearrangement joins TRBV27 to TRBJ1-2; D is perhaps TRBD1 (6 bases). This CDR3 is built from 18 residues. Trimming took 3 bases from V and 1 from J, leaving 21 bases between them. CDR1 is MNHEY, CDR2 SMNVEV, per germline (reference sequence). The CDR3 DNA follows: TGTGCCAGCAGTTTCTTGAGGAAGAGGGCAGGGGTTAACTATGGCTACACCTTC. Translating gives CASSFLRKRAGVNYGYTF.

The genes are TRBV2 and TRBJ2-2; TRBD2 matches 10 bases. This CDR3 region has 16 residues. Germline CDR1 and CDR2: SNHLY and FYNNEI. The junction had 9 bases not matched to a gene; V was cut back by 4 bases and J by 7 bases. CDR3: CASSVALAGNDGELFF. The CDR3 coding sequence is TGTGCCAGCAGTGTAGCACTAGCGGGGAACGACGGGGAGCTGTTTTTT.

This chain connects TRBV7-8 to TRBJ2-7, with D perhaps TRBD1 (6 bases). Deletions cut 3 bases from V and 3 bases from J, with 15 bases between. This CDR3 spans 15 amino acids. Germline V gives CDR1 SGHVS, CDR2 FQNEAQ. CDR3 residues: CASSFSPGHLYEQYF. DNA for the CDR3: TGTGCCAGCAGCTTTTCACCGGGACACCTCTACGAGCAGTACTTC.

This chain connects TRBV7-8 to TRBJ2-2; possibly TRBD1 for D (5 bases). CDR1 SGHVS and CDR2 FQNEAQ come from the germline V gene. Trimming removed 5 bases at V and 5 bases at J, with 6 bases between. CDR3 size: 12 residues. In DNA form, the CDR3 reads TGTGCCAGCAGCGGACAAACCGGGGAGCTGTTTTTT. Its translation: CASSGQTGELFF.

The chain uses TRBV9 and TRBJ1-3; a possible D gene is TRBD1 (6 bases). CDR1 is SGDLS, CDR2 YYNGEE, per germline. The CDR3 runs 17 residues. Trimming shortened V by 4 bases and J by 0 bases, and 17 bases separated the two germline ends. The CDR3 region is CASSPHGGAPSGNTIYF. The DNA of the CDR3 is TGTGCCAGCAGCCCACATGGGGGGGCTCCCTCTGGAAACACCATATATTTT.

This clone has just a few counts. The chain joins TRBV30 to TRBJ1-6; 10 bases are shared with TRBD1. The CDR3 is made up of 13 amino acids. Losses at the gene ends were 7 bases for V and 10 bases for J; bases not matched to a gene: 7. CDR1 and CDR2 (germline): GTSNPN, SVGIG (reference sequence). The CDR3 reads CAYKGTGESPLHF. CDR3 in DNA: TGTGCCTATAAAGGGACAGGGGAGTCACCCCTCCACTTT.

V and J are TRBV7-3 and TRBJ2-7; the D gene is possibly TRBD1 (5 bases). CDR1 and CDR2 (germline): SGHTA, FQGTGA. The ends were cut back, 1 base at V and 6 bases at J, with 22 bases in the middle. This CDR3 has 17 amino acids. DNA of the CDR3: TGTGCCAGCAGCTTAAGGGCGGACAATCTTAAGCTACGCGAGCAGTACTTC. It yields the protein CASSLRADNLKLREQYF.

The CDR3 is CASSPSGAPDAFF. The CDR3 DNA sequence: TGTGCCAGCTCACCCTCAGGGGCGCCGGATGCTTTCTTT. The chain uses TRBV18 and TRBJ1-1; D is possibly TRBD1 (6 bases). This CDR3 comprises 13 residues. Germline V lookup: CDR1 KGHSH, CDR2 LQKENI. The V end lost 3 bases, the J end lost 11 bases, and 16 bases lay between the germline ends.

About this clone: The same CDR3 also results from other DNA sequences found in this sample. The J gene is TRBJ2-1, the V gene TRBV5-1; 8 bases are shared with TRBD1. After removal of 2 bases from V and 6 bases from J, the junction contained 4 bases not matched to a gene. This CDR3 is 14 amino acids long. CDR1 SGHRS and CDR2 YFSETQ come from the germline V gene. CDR3 bases: TGCGCCAGCAGCTTCCAGGGGGCAGGCAATGAGCAGTTCTTC. The encoded protein is CASSFQGAGNEQFF.

This chain uses TRBV30 with TRBJ2-7; unclear D gene. With 2 bases removed from V and 3 bases from J, the gap between germline ends came to 8 bases. The CDR3 sequence is 12 residues long. Per germline, CDR1 GTSNPN and CDR2 SVGIG (reference sequence). The CDR3 is CAWSPNFYEQYF. The DNA of the CDR3 is TGTGCCTGGAGTCCCAACTTCTACGAGCAGTACTTC.

This clone was counted a few times. The chain uses TRBV6-6 and TRBJ2-2, with 10 bases that match TRBD2. This CDR3 contains 15 residues. Trimming cost V 5 bases and J 6 bases; bases outside gene matches: 6. The germline V gene encodes CDR1 MNHNY and CDR2 SVGAGI (reference sequence). The CDR3, as DNA: TGTGCCAGCAGTGGGCTAGCGGGGGACGCCGGGGAGCTGTTTTTT. Its translation is CASSGLAGDAGELFF.